These 19 T cell receptor beta chains came from one sample sequenced in a study of neurological immune-mediated disorders. TCRdb re-called the 5' RACE reads with MiXCR, one entry per CDR3 protein. The sample yields about 62,000 distinct CDR3 sequences, around 5% seen once. Material: PBMCs. All receptors come from a woman between 45 and 60 years old with multiple sclerosis.

The chain is built from TRBV4-3 and TRBJ2-3; D uncertain. This CDR3 region has 15 residues. Trimming took off 0 bases at V and 2 bases at J, with 9 bases between the two ends. CDR1 and CDR2 from the germline V gene are LGHNA and YSLEER. The CDR3 DNA follows: TGCGCCAGCAGCCAAGATGGGAAGTTCACAGATACGCAGTATTTT. Protein product: CASSQDGKFTDTQYF.

This clonotype was seen at least ten times. The chain combines TRBV20-1 with TRBJ2-3; perhaps TRBD2 as D (5 bases). V dropped 5 bases and J dropped 6 bases, with 9 bases sitting between them. CDR1 and CDR2 (germline): DFQATT, SNEGSKA (reference sequence). This CDR3 is 11 amino acids long. Written as DNA, the CDR3 is TGCAGTGCTGTGGGAGTGGATACGCAGTATTTT. Amino acids: CSAVGVDTQYF.

This clonotype was recorded a few times. A read error may explain this, as a much larger clone is one base away. The chain joins TRBV7-2 to TRBJ1-1; D gene ambiguous. V gave up 6 bases and J gave up 4 bases, with 12 bases separating them. The CDR3 runs 13 residues. CDR1 and CDR2 (germline): SGHTA, FQGNSA. DNA of the CDR3: TGTGCCAGCAGGGGCGAAACGGCCACTGAAGCTTTCTTT. It specifies CASRGETATEAFF.

About this clonotype: At one end, the junction sequence differs from germline, possibly due to a read error. V and J are TRBV2 and TRBJ1-5; D unclear. Germline V gene lookup returns CDR1 SNHLY and CDR2 FYNNEI. This CDR3 is built from 15 residues. CDR3 nucleotide sequence: TGTGCCAGCAGACCTTGGGCCTTTAATAAACAGCCCCAGAATTTT. This sequence encodes CASRPWAFNKQPQNF.

Many counts were recorded for this clonotype. This rearrangement joins TRBV6-5 to TRBJ2-5; 7 bases agree with TRBD1. Looked up from germline, CDR1 is MNHEY and CDR2 is SVGAGI. Germline trimming cut 0 bases from V and 3 bases from J; bases unmatched to any gene: 4. The CDR3 sequence is 15 residues long. The CDR3 DNA is TGTGCCAGCAGTTACTCGGCCGGGACAGAAGAGACCCAGTACTTC. Its translation is CASSYSAGTEETQYF.

This clonotype was observed a few times. The rearrangement uses TRBV7-2 and TRBJ1-6; possibly TRBD1 for D (6 bases). This CDR3 spans 14 amino acids. The V and J ends lost 5 bases and 4 bases respectively, with 9 bases between them. CDR1 and CDR2 from the germline V gene are SGHTA and FQGNSA. DNA of the CDR3: TGTGCCAGCAGCATCCAGGGGTATAATTCACCCCTCCACTTT. Protein sequence: CASSIQGYNSPLHF.

By its share, this clonotype is medium-sized. The DNA of the CDR3 is TGTGCCAGCAGTTTGACTAGCGGGGTCACAGATACGCAGTATTTT. It is translated as CASSLTSGVTDTQYF. The chain links TRBV12-3 or TRBV12-4 to TRBJ2-3; 11 bases are a match to TRBD2. V was clipped by 3 bases and J by 2 bases; unmatched bases: 1. The CDR3 has 15 residues.

The V gene is TRBV18, the J gene TRBJ2-5; D ambiguous. The V end was cut by 3 bases, the J end by 4 bases, with 15 bases between. The germline V gene encodes CDR1 KGHSH and CDR2 LQKENI. The CDR3 length is 15 residues. The CDR3 DNA follows: TGTGCCAGCTCACCTTTGGGTTCAAACGGAGAGACCCAGTACTTC. Protein sequence: CASSPLGSNGETQYF.

This clonotype was observed many times. The CDR3 reads CASSSGGNQETQYF. CDR3 bases: TGTGCCAGCAGTTCGGGGGGCAACCAAGAGACCCAGTACTTC. V usage is TRBV11-3 and J usage is TRBJ2-5, with a tentative D call TRBD2 (7 bases). V lost 6 bases and J 0 bases, leaving 11 bases between the germline ends. This CDR3 comprises 14 residues. The V gene's germline CDR1 is SGHNT and CDR2 YENEEA.

This clonotype was observed at least ten times. The chain recombines TRBV10-2 with TRBJ2-1; TRBD2 might be the D (5 bases). CDR1 is WSHSY and CDR2 is SAAADI in the germline V gene. Trimming removed 5 bases from V and 5 bases from J, with 19 bases in between. There are 16 residues in the CDR3. As DNA, the CDR3 is TGCGCCAGCAGTAAAATCCAACTAGTAGGGCACAATGAGCAGTTCTTC. Its translation is CASSKIQLVGHNEQFF.

This clonotype came up many times. This chain connects TRBV5-1 to TRBJ2-1; D gene unclear. Germline assignment: CDR1 SGHRS and CDR2 YFSETQ. V was pared by 0 bases and J by 2 bases, with 9 bases between. This CDR3 comprises 15 residues. CDR3 sequence (DNA): TGCGCCAGCAGCTTGGACGGTCCCCCCTACAATGAGCAGTTCTTC. It specifies CASSLDGPPYNEQFF. Combining the CDR3 with reference TRBV5-1 and TRBJ2-1 gives the whole variable domain KAGVTQTPRYLIKTRGQQVTLSCSPISGHRSVSWYQQTPGQGLQFLFEYFSETQRNKGNFPGRFSGRQFSNSRSEMNVSTLELGDSALYLCASSLDGPPYNEQFFGPGTRLTVL.

This clonotype occurred once. CDR3 sequence (DNA): TGTGCCAGCAGCTTAGGGGGAGAGATTAACTATGGCTACACCTTC. Protein sequence: CASSLGGEINYGYTF. This rearrangement joins TRBV11-3 to TRBJ1-2, with D unresolved. The length of the CDR3 is 15 residues. Germline loops: CDR1 SGHNT, CDR2 YENEEA. V lost 1 base and J 1 base, leaving 10 bases between the germline ends.

This clonotype was counted ten times or more. This sequence joins TRBV21-1 and TRBJ2-7. TRBV21-1 is a documented pseudogene. The CDR3 covers 15 residues. The CDR3 region is CASSKGTQHIYEQYV. In DNA form, the CDR3 reads TGTGCCAGCAGCAAAGGGACCCAGCACATCTACGAGCAGTACGTC.

This clonotype has just a few counts. This chain links TRBV20-1 with TRBJ2-7, with D perhaps TRBD1 or TRBD2 (5 bases each). This CDR3 spans 14 amino acids. CDR1 is DFQATT, CDR2 SNEGSKA, per germline (reference sequence). The V and J ends lost 8 bases and 5 bases respectively, with 22 bases between them. The CDR3 loop reads CSLETGPRIHEQYF. The CDR3 DNA follows: TGCAGTTTAGAAACGGGACCGAGAATTCACGAGCAGTACTTC.

This clonotype was seen ten or more times. The chain has TRBV7-2 and TRBJ2-3; a possible D gene is TRBD1 (6 bases). Trimming pared 5 bases from V and 2 bases from J, leaving 17 bases between. The CDR3 loop spans 16 amino acids. The germline V gene encodes CDR1 SGHTA and CDR2 FQGNSA. DNA of the CDR3: TGTGCCAGCAGCCCTGCGCCGGGGACATTCACAGATACGCAGTATTTT. Residues: CASSPAPGTFTDTQYF.

This clonotype has at least ten counts. The chain combines TRBV6-4 with TRBJ2-3, with D perhaps matching TRBD2 (5 bases). V was trimmed by 4 bases and J by 1 base, leaving 9 bases between them. Germline CDR1 reads MRHNA; CDR2 reads SNTAGT. This CDR3 is built from 14 residues. The CDR3, as DNA: TGTGCCAGCAGTGGCACCGGGGGCACAGATACGCAGTATTTT. Protein sequence: CASSGTGGTDTQYF.

The chain is built from TRBV7-9 and TRBJ2-7; 9 nucleotides align to TRBD1. V gave up 5 bases and J gave up 5 bases; unmatched junction bases: 7. The CDR3 sequence is 14 residues long. From germline, CDR1 is SEHNR and CDR2 FQNEAQ (reference sequence). CDR3 sequence: CASSGRDRDDEQYF. CDR3 DNA: TGTGCCAGCAGCGGAAGGGACAGGGATGACGAGCAGTACTTC.

Worth noting for this clonotype: A much larger clonotype is one base distant, so this may be a read error. J is TRBJ2-1 and V is TRBV20-1; the D gene is possibly TRBD1 (5 bases). Germline V lookup: CDR1 DFQATT, CDR2 SNEGSKA (reference sequence). The CDR3 loop spans 15 amino acids. Deletions cut 8 bases from V and 0 bases from J, with 17 bases between. CDR3 nucleotide sequence: TGCAGTACCCCCGACAGCTCCAGCTCCTACAATGAGCAGTTCTTC. Translated: CSTPDSSSSYNEQFF.

Comment on this clonotype: The junction departs from the called germline gene at one end, perhaps through a read error. The chain carries TRBV9 and TRBJ1-5; weak D call: TRBD1 (6 bases). There are 14 residues in the CDR3. The germline V gene encodes CDR1 SGDLS and CDR2 YYNGEE. This chain's CDR3 is CASSPRDTYQPQNF. In DNA form, the CDR3 reads TGTGCCAGCAGCCCTCGGGACACCTATCAGCCCCAGAATTTT.